This T cell receptor (beta chain) was profiled in a study of blood T cell repertoires in COVID-19. Across the study: Researchers got acute and convalescent COVID-19 samples from the United States, Italy and Spain.

Some clones are missing from TCRdb's copy, which holds only in-frame ones; the method was immunoSEQ multiplex PCR. The sample shows 540,000 or so clones, 85% to 90% of them seen only once. The CDR3 has 12 residues. V was trimmed by 5 bases and J by 11 bases, leaving 13 bases between them. Sequencing was carried out using peripheral blood. The chain recombines TRBV12-3 or TRBV12-4 with TRBJ2-1, with D tentatively TRBD1 (6 bases). This TCR was sampled from a woman between 50 and 59 years old with COVID-19, enrolled during active disease. CDR3 nucleotide sequence: TGTGCCAGCAGTCAAAACAGGGTTAAGCAGTTCTTC. It codes for CASSQNRVKQFF.